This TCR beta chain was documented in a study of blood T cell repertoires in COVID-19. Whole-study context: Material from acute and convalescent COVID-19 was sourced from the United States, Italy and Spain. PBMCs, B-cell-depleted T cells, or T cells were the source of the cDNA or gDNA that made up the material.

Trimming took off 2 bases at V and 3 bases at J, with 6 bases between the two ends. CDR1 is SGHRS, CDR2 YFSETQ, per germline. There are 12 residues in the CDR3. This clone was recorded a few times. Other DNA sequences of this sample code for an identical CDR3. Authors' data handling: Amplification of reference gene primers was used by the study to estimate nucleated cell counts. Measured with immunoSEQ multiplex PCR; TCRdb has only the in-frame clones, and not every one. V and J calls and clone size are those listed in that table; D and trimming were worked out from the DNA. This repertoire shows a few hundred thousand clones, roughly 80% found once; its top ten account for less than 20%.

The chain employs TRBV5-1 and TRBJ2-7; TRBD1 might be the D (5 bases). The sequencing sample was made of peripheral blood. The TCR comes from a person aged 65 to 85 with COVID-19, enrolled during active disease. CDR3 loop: CASSLTGYEQYF. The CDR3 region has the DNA TGCGCCAGCAGCTTAACAGGCTACGAGCAGTACTTC.